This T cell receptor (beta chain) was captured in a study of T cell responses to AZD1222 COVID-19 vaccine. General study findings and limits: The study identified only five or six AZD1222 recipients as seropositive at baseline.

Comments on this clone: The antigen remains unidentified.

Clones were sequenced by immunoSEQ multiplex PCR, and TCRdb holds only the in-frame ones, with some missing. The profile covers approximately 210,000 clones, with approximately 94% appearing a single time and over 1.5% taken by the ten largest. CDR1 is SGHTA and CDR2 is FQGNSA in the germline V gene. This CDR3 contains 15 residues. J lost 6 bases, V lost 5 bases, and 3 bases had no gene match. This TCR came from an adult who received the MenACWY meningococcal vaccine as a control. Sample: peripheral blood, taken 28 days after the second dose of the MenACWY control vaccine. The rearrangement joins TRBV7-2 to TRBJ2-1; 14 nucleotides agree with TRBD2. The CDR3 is CASSMTSGRANEQFF. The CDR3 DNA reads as TGTGCCAGCAGCATGACTAGCGGGAGGGCCAATGAGCAGTTCTTC.